This TCR beta chain was identified in a study of cytomegalovirus exposure and HLA in healthy donors. Study-level information: In a later analysis, it was reported that the roughly 130 validation repertoires had been produced on the same platform as the 500 to 750 repertoires belonging to the first cohort. Points from the study as a whole: The TCR clusters that emerged in the first cohort tended, a later analysis found, to co-occur in the 120 or so validation repertoires. It was confirmed in vitro that three of the CMV-associated chains were specific for CMV antigens. Most TCR sequences were rare, but some public TCRs occurred in many donors.

Details on this clone: Its antigen remains unidentified.

Clones were sequenced by immunoSEQ multiplex PCR, and TCRdb holds only the in-frame ones, with some missing. The table includes 250,000 to 400,000 clones, roughly 88% detected once. The sequence came from a young man in good health and CMV-seronegative. The specimen sequenced was PBMCs.

For the CDR3, the DNA is TGTGCCAGCAGCTTAGGGTATGGACGGGAGTATGGCTACACCTTC. As protein: CASSLGYGREYGYTF. This chain connects TRBV13 to TRBJ1-2; no firm D call. V was clipped by 0 bases and J by 5 bases, with 13 bases between them. The CDR3 is made up of 15 amino acids. The germline V gene has CDR1 PRHDT and CDR2 FYEKMQ (reference sequence).